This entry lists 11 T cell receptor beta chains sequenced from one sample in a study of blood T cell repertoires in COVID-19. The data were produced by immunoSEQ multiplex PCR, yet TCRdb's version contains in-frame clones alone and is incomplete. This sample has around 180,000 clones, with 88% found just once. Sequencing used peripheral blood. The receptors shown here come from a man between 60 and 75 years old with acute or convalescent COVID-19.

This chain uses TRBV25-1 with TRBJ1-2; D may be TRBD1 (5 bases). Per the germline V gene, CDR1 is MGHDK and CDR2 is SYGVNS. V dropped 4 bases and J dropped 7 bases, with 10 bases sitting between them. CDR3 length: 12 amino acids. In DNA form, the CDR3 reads TGTGCCAGCAGTGGGGGCCTAATTGGCTACACCTTC. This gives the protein CASSGGLIGYTF.

The CDR3: CASSFLAGVRTGELFF. As DNA, the CDR3 is TGTGCCAGCAGCTTTCTAGCGGGAGTTCGCACCGGGGAGCTGTTTTTT. The genes are TRBV11-2 and TRBJ2-2; 10 bases align to TRBD2. After removal of 3 bases from V and 4 bases from J, the junction contained 5 bases not matched to a gene. This CDR3 has 16 amino acids. CDR1 and CDR2 (germline): SGHAT, FQNNGV.

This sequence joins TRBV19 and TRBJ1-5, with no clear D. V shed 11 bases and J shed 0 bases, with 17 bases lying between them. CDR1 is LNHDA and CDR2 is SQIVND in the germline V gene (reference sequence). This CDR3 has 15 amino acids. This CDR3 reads CASNPGGYSNQPQHF. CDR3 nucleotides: TGTGCCTCCAACCCCGGAGGGTATAGCAATCAGCCCCAGCATTTT.

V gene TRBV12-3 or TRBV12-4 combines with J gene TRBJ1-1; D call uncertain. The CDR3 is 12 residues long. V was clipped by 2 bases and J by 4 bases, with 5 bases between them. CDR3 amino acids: CASSLRSTEAFF. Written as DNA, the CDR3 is TGTGCCAGCAGTTTAAGGAGCACTGAAGCTTTCTTT.

For the CDR3, the DNA is TGTGCCAGCAGTTTAGCGTTCTATGGCTACACCTTC. Encoded protein: CASSLAFYGYTF. V gene TRBV28 combines with J gene TRBJ1-2; D remains unclear. The CDR3 runs to 12 residues. Germline CDR1 reads MDHEN; CDR2 reads SYDVKM. The V gene lost 2 bases and the J gene lost 4 bases, with 5 bases spanning the gap.

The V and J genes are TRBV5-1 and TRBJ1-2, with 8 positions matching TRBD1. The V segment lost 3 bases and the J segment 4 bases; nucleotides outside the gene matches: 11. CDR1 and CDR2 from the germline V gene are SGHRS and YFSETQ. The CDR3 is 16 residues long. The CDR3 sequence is CASSSQGQDYSYGYTF. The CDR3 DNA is TGCGCCAGCAGCTCCCAGGGACAGGACTATTCCTATGGCTACACCTTC.

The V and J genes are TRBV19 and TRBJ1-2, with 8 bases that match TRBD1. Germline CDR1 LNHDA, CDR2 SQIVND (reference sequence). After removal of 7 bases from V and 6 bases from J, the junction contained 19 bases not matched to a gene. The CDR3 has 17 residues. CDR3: CASTRLAGGAILDGYTF. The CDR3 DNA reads TGTGCCAGTACCCGGCTCGCAGGGGGCGCGATTTTGGATGGCTACACCTTC.

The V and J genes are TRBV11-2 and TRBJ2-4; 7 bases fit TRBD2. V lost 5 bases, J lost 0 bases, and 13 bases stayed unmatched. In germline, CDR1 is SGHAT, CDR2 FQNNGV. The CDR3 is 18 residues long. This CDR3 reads CASSAGLAVLLAKNIQYF. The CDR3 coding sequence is TGTGCCAGCAGCGCGGGGCTAGCGGTCCTACTAGCCAAAAACATTCAGTACTTC.

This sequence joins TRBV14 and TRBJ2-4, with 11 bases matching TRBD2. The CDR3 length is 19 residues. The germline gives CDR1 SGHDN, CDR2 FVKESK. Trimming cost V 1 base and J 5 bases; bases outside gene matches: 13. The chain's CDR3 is CASSQVGAPSGRPENIQYF. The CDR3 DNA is TGTGCCAGCAGCCAAGTTGGGGCCCCTAGCGGGAGGCCAGAAAACATTCAGTACTTC.

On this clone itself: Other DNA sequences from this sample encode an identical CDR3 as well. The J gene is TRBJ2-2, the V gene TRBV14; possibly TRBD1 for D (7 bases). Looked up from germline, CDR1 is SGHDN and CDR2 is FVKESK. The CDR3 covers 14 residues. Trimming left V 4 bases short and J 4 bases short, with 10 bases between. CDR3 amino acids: CASSRQGGTGELFF. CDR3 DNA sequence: TGTGCCAGCAGCCGGCAGGGGGGCACCGGGGAGCTGTTTTTT.

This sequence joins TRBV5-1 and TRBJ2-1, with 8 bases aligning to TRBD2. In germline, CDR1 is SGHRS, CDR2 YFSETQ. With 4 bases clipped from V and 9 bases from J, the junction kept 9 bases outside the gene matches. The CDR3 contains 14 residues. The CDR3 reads CASSGTGTRFEQFF. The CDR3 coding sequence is TGCGCCAGCAGCGGGACCGGGACTAGGTTTGAGCAGTTCTTC.